The clone carrying this TCR beta chain was seen only a few times. Its antigen is still unknown. This entry comes from a study of identical twins. Study-wide points: The study found that models underestimated out-of-frame TCR alpha sharing in monozygotic twins.

Template switching (which added a universal primer site) was used, and cDNA carried unique molecular identifiers. TCRdb independently ran MiXCR on the 5' RACE reads; one entry per CDR3 protein. The sample has 420,000 or so distinct CDR3 sequences; roughly 18% are singletons. Trimming took 5 bases from V and 8 from J, leaving 13 bases between them. This CDR3 region has 14 residues. Germline lookup yields CDR1 KGHSH and CDR2 LQKENI. This chain links TRBV18 with TRBJ1-6, with a possible D match to TRBD1 (5 bases). The receptor comes from a man aged 45-60 years in good health. The sequencing sample was made of naive T cells sorted from blood. Here the CDR3 reads CASSLGRDYSPLHF. Here the CDR3 DNA reads TGTGCCAGCTCATTGGGACGTGACTATTCACCCCTCCACTTT.